This TCR beta chain derives from a study of cytomegalovirus exposure and HLA in healthy donors. PCR amplification relied on 60 Vbeta primers (plus 13 Jbeta primers). Original data processing: In a later analysis, of around 85 million unique beta chains, roughly 9.9 million appeared in at least two donors. Sequenced by immunoSEQ multiplex PCR; TCRdb stores in-frame clones only, minus some. V, J and clone size were drawn from that table, and D and trimming were deduced from the DNA. This sample carries some 170,000 clones, 82% of them seen once, and the ten largest clones take about 10%. Whole-study findings and limits: It was taken for granted in presence/absence analyses that sequencing depth across donors was roughly uniform. Accurate prediction of most subjects' HLA-A and HLA-B alleles from TCR beta sequences was reported. Later on, an analysis found that several of the most significant clusters appeared to be linked to common viral pathogens, which included parvovirus B19.

This CDR3 is 14 amino acids long. V lost 5 bases, J lost 6 bases, and 10 bases stayed unmatched. Germline V gives CDR1 MNHEY, CDR2 SVGAGI. To note about this clone: Its antigen is not identified.

The TCR comes from a man in his forties or fifties in good health and CMV-seropositive. The source material was PBMCs. The gene calls are TRBV6-5 and TRBJ2-7; 7 bases are a match to TRBD1. CDR3 sequence: CASSGTAGTSEQYF. DNA of the CDR3: TGTGCCAGCAGTGGGACAGCAGGTACCTCCGAGCAGTACTTC.